These T cell receptor beta chains were read from a single sample in a study of cytomegalovirus exposure and HLA in healthy donors. Libraries were prepared by immunoSEQ multiplex PCR; TCRdb keeps only in-frame clonotypes and omits some of them. The table lists 15,000 to 20,000 clones, 75% of them singletons, with roughly 3.6% in the top ten. Sequencing input: PBMCs. The receptor source for this set is a man between 18 and 35 years old in good health and CMV-seronegative. CDR3s leave out the opening cysteine and the closing phenylalanine or tryptophan. The D gene is left open where the match is weak.

J: TRBJ1-4
V: TRBV29-1
D: TRBD1
CDR3: SVLTGGRGEKLF

J: TRBJ1-4
V: TRBV5-4
D: TRBD1
CDR3: ASSFRTGGINEKLF

J: TRBJ1-1
V: TRBV5-6
D: .
CDR3: ASSLTADTEAF

J: TRBJ1-5
V: TRBV7-8
D: .
CDR3: ASSLGGGRDNQPQH

J: TRBJ1-6
V: TRBV30
D: TRBD1
CDR3: AWVQGADNSPLH

J: TRBJ2-5
V: TRBV6-1
D: .
CDR3: ASRIRQSIETQY

J: TRBJ1-1
V: TRBV7-9
D: .
CDR3: ASSLGGGVSTEAF

J: TRBJ1-6
V: TRBV6-6
D: TRBD1
CDR3: ASGRQGGSPLH

J: TRBJ2-3
V: TRBV5-1
D: .
CDR3: ASSLGLEADTQY

J: TRBJ1-2
V: TRBV27
D: .
CDR3: ASSSHWGGDGYT

J: TRBJ2-6
V: TRBV25-1
D: .
CDR3: ASSESGGANVLT

J: TRBJ1-5
V: TRBV6-5
D: TRBD1
CDR3: ASRVGQGGTQPQH

J: TRBJ1-5
V: TRBV25-1
D: .
CDR3: ASSESRGNQPQH

J: TRBJ1-1
V: TRBV4-3
D: .
CDR3: ASSQEFSRGTEAF

J: TRBJ1-2
V: TRBV15
D: .
CDR3: ATSMIQGDGYT

J: TRBJ2-2
V: TRBV5-6
D: .
CDR3: ASSTYTGELF

J: TRBJ1-6
V: TRBV6-5
D: .
CDR3: ASSAQGSTPLH

J: TRBJ2-1
V: TRBV4-2
D: TRBD2
CDR3: ASSPGGWREERNEQF

J: TRBJ1-5
V: TRBV6-1
D: .
CDR3: ASSAHTNQPQH

J: TRBJ1-1
V: TRBV7-3
D: TRBD1
CDR3: ASSPRGGDSVTEAF

J: TRBJ2-4
V: TRBV6-5
D: TRBD1
CDR3: ASSLDRASKNIQY

J: TRBJ1-5
V: TRBV15
D: .
CDR3: ATSTDGGTLHSNQPQH

J: TRBJ1-3
V: TRBV5-1
D: .
CDR3: ASSLTGEGNTIY

J: TRBJ2-3
V: TRBV5-1
D: TRBD2
CDR3: ASSLDQRGGDTQY

J: TRBJ1-1
V: TRBV25-1
D: .
CDR3: ASRGLGEDTEAF

J: TRBJ1-1
V: TRBV29-1
D: TRBD1
CDR3: SGNRGRRGEAF

J: TRBJ2-7
V: TRBV6-5
D: .
CDR3: ASSLPGSGEQY

J: TRBJ1-5
V: TRBV5-6
D: TRBD1
CDR3: ASSLNRGVNQPQH

J: TRBJ1-5
V: TRBV4-3
D: .
CDR3: ASSQEEGQPQH

J: TRBJ1-1
V: TRBV29-1
D: .
CDR3: SVGPGTEAF

J: TRBJ1-6
V: TRBV25-1
D: .
CDR3: ASSESGSGVRALH

J: TRBJ2-5
V: TRBV1
D: .
CDR3: TSSQIRAVTSGGKKTQY

J: TRBJ1-1
V: TRBV11-2
D: .
CDR3: ASSPRTDRVNTEAF

J: TRBJ2-2
V: TRBV30
D: .
CDR3: AWSPAQGGRNTGELF

J: TRBJ1-2
V: TRBV30
D: .
CDR3: AWSVYRIGNYGYT

J: TRBJ2-7
V: TRBV6-6
D: .
CDR3: ASSLEGWGNYEQY

J: TRBJ1-2
V: TRBV30
D: .
CDR3: AWSHVGGPGGYT

J: TRBJ2-7
V: TRBV25-1
D: TRBD1
CDR3: ASRTGHTYEQY

J: TRBJ1-5
V: TRBV5-8
D: TRBD1
CDR3: ASSRGTGGRQPQH

J: TRBJ1-6
V: TRBV5-4
D: .
CDR3: ASSLVTGTTTNSPLH

J: TRBJ2-7
V: TRBV6-5
D: TRBD1
CDR3: ASSPVGTGGYEQY

J: TRBJ2-1
V: TRBV6-5
D: TRBD2
CDR3: ASSYATSGSVDEQF

J: TRBJ2-5
V: TRBV15
D: TRBD2
CDR3: ATSRQGGETQY

J: TRBJ2-1
V: TRBV9
D: .
CDR3: ASSVDLGYEQF

J: TRBJ1-5
V: TRBV6-5
D: .
CDR3: ASSYGGVNQPQH

J: TRBJ2-5
V: TRBV2
D: TRBD2
CDR3: ASSGNSGGGRETQY

J: TRBJ2-7
V: TRBV4-1
D: .
CDR3: ASSQDRDGYEQY